This T cell receptor beta chain was retrieved from a study of blood T cell repertoires in COVID-19 (dated by TCRdb to the early 2020s). In terms of the full investigation: Collaborator samples came from the United States, Italy and Spain and covered acute and convalescent phases of COVID-19. The prospective study material was composed of cDNA or gDNA derived from T cells, B-cell-depleted T cells, or PBMCs. The dataset comprised deeply sampled blood TCRbeta repertoires from subjects exposed to, actively infected with, or recovered from COVID-19. The repertoires were released in a freely available public database intended as a resource for research on the immune response to SARS-CoV-2. Samples were obtained from the ongoing ImmuneRACE study (first 160 participants) and from about 1,300 subjects provided by 6 global collaborators. Nearly every sample came with metadata listing a de-identified subject ID, COVID-19 status, age in years and sex. Where HLA class I and class II types were available, the types were taken from metadata supplied by the sample provider, not from assay-based typing. Results and caveats for the whole study, not just this receptor: How much clinical and demographic metadata was included differed by source and by participant, and the metadata was provided uncurated.

Participants in the prospective study were aged about 18 to 100 years, lived in 20 to 25 United States geographic areas, and enrolled through a virtual design. In the prospective study, participants were assigned to cohorts based on the clinical history participants reported in a screening survey and a study questionnaire. ImmuneRACE Cohort 3 recovered participants were defined by two consecutive negative NP/OP PCR tests, healthcare professional clearance, or symptom resolution. Mobile phlebotomists in the prospective study collected whole blood, serum and a nasopharyngeal or oropharyngeal swab from every participant. Prospective study participants could optionally give additional blood draws and questionnaires over an approximately 2-month period. Prospective study blood samples were shipped either frozen or at room temperature before DNA extraction. The immunoSEQ Assay, a bias-controlled multiplex PCR, was used to amplify TCRbeta CDR3 regions from genomic DNA. The paper's processing steps were these. The number of nucleated cells in each sample was estimated from the amplification of reference gene primers within the assay. To quantify the absolute abundance of each unique TCRbeta CDR3 rearrangement, sequence reads were collapsed and filtered. Productive Simpson clonality was computed per sample as the square root of Simpson's diversity index over productive rearrangements. TCRdb took over this immuneACCESS table, retaining in-frame rearrangements with V and J assigned. Such tables are incomplete; in checked studies, under half of the missing clones stem from an unresolved V gene, and the remainder is unexplained. That table furnishes V, J and clone size, whereas the DNA furnished D and trimming. The sample table shows about 150,000 clones, and 70% to 90% are seen once. Roughly 6.4% of the sample rests with the top ten.

To note about this clone: Its antigen remains unidentified. No base qualities exist here, and no much larger clone lies one base off it.

V lost 5 bases and J lost 0 bases; the stretch between them is 8 bases long. For CDR1 and CDR2, the germline V gene lists KGHSH and LQKENI. Measured from the cysteine to the phenylalanine, the CDR3 is 13 residues long. The only DNA kept is the CDR3, 39 bases in frame from the first base. Recombination connected TRBV18 to TRBJ2-7; the D region possibly corresponds to TRBD1 (5 bases align). This receptor was obtained from a woman between 40 and 55 years old who had recovered from COVID-19. The sample comprised PBMCs or T cells enriched from blood (not recorded which). The nucleotides read TGTGCCAGCTCAAAACAGGACTCCTACGAGCAGTACTTC. This encodes CASSKQDSYEQYF.